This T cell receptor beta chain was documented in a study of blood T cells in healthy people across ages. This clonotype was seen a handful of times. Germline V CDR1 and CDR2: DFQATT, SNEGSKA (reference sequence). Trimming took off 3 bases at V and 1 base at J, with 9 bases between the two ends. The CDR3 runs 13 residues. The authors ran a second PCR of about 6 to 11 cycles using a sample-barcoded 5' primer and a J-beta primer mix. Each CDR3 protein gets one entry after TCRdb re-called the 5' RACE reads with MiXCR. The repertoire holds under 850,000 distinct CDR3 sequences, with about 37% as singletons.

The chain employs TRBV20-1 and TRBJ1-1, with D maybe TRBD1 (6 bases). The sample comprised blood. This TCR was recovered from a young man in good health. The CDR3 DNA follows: TGCAGTGCTAGCGGCAGGGGGAACACTGAAGCTTTCTTT. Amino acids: CSASGRGNTEAFF.